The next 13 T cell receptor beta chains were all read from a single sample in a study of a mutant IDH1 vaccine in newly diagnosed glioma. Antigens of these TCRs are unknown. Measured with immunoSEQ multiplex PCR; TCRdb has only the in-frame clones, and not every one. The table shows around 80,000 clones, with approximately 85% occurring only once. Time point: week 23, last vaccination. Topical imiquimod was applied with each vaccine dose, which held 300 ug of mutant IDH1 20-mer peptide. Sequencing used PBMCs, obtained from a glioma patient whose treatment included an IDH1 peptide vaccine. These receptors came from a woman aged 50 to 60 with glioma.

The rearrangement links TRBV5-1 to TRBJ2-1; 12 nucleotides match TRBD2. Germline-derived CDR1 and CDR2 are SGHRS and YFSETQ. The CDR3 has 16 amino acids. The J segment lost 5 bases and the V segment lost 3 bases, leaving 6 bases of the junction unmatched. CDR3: CASSYATSGGNNEQFF. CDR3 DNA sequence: TGCGCCAGCAGCTACGCAACTAGCGGGGGGAACAATGAGCAGTTCTTC. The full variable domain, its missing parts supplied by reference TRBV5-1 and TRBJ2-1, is KAGVTQTPRYLIKTRGQQVTLSCSPISGHRSVSWYQQTPGQGLQFLFEYFSETQRNKGNFPGRFSGRQFSNSRSEMNVSTLELGDSALYLCASSYATSGGNNEQFFGPGTRLTVL.

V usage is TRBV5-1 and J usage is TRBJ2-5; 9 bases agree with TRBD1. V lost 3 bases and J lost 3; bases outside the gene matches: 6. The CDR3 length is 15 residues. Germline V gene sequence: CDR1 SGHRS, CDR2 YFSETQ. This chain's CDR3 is CASSSWGQGEETQYF. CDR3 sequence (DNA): TGCGCCAGCAGCTCCTGGGGACAGGGAGAAGAGACCCAGTACTTC.

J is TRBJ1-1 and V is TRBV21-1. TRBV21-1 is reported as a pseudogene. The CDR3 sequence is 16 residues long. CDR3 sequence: CASSLTLATIRTEAFF. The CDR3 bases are TGTGCCAGCAGTCTCACCCTAGCCACAATTCGCACTGAAGCTTTCTTT.

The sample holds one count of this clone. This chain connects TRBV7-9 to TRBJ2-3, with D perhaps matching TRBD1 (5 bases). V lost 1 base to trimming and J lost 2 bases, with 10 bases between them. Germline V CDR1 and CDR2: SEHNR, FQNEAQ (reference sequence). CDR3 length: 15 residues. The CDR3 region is CASSLGPRVTDTQYF. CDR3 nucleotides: TGTGCCAGCAGCTTAGGCCCCAGGGTCACAGATACGCAGTATTTT.

In nucleotides, the CDR3 is TGTGCCAGCAGCCCCAACACTGGAAACTATGGCTACACCTTC. Residues: CASSPNTGNYGYTF. V usage is TRBV7-8 and J usage is TRBJ1-2; D is unresolved. Looked up from germline, CDR1 is SGHVS and CDR2 is FQNEAQ. V dropped 5 bases and J dropped 2 bases, with 12 bases sitting between them. The CDR3 consists of 14 residues.

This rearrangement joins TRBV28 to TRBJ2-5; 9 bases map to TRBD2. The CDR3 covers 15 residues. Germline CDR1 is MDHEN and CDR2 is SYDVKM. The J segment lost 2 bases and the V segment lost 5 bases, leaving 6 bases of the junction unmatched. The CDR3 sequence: CASSLAGGPQETQYF. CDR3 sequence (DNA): TGTGCCAGCAGTCTGGCGGGAGGGCCACAAGAGACCCAGTACTTC. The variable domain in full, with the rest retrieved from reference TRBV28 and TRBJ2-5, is DVKVTQSSRYLVKRTGEKVFLECVQDMDHENMFWYRQDPGLGLRLIYFSYDVKMKEKGDIPEGYSVSREKKERFSLILESASTNQTSMYLCASSLAGGPQETQYFGPGTRLLVL.

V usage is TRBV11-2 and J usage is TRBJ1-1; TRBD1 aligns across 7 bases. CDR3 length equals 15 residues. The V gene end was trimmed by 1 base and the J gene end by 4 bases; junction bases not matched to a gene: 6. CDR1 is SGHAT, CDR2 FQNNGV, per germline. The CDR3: CASSLGTGVFTEAFF. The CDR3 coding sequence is TGTGCCAGCAGCTTAGGTACAGGGGTTTTCACTGAAGCTTTCTTT.

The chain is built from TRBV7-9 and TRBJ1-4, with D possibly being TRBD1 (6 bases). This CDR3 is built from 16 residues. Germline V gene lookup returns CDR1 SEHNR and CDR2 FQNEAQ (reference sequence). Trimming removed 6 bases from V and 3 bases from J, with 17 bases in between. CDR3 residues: CASRPSGGVPNEKLFF. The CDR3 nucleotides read TGTGCCAGCAGACCAAGCGGGGGCGTTCCTAATGAAAAACTGTTTTTT.

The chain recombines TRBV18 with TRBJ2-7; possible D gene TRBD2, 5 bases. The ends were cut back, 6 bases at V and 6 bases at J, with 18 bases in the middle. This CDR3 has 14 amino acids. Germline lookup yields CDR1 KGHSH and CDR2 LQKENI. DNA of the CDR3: TGTGCCAGCTCGGCTCAGTATGTTGCGGGCGAGCAGTACTTC. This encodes CASSAQYVAGEQYF.

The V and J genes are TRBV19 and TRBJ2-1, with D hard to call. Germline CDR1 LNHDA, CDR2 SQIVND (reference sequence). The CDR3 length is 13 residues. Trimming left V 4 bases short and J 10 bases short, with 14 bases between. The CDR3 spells CASSKSALVEQFF. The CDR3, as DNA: TGTGCCAGTAGTAAATCAGCATTGGTAGAGCAGTTCTTC.

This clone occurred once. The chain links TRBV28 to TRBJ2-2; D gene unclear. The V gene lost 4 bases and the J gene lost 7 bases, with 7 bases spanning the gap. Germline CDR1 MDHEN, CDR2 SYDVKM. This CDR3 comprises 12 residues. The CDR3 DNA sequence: TGTGCCAGCAGTTCTTACGGCGGGGAGCTGTTTTTT. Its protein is CASSSYGGELFF.

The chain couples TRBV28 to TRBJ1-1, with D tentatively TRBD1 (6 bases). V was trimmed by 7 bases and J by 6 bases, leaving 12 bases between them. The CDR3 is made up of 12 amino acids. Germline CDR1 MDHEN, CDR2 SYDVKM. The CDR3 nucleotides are TGTGCCAGCATGCCAGGGGAAGCTGAAGCTTTCTTT. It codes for CASMPGEAEAFF.

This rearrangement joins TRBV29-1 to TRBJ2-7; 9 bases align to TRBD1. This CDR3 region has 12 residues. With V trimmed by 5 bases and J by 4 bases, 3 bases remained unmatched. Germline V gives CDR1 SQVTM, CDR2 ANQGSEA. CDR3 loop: CSVLDRGYEQYF. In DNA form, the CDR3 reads TGCAGCGTTCTGGACAGGGGATACGAGCAGTACTTC.